The rows below give T cell receptor beta chains drawn from one sample of a study of beta chain features in type 1 diabetes. This table comes from immunoSEQ multiplex PCR, and its TCRdb copy is limited to in-frame clones, with some not included. Altogether 45,000 to 60,000 clones are present, around 40% being singletons, with the ten largest covering less than 0.15%. Sequencing input: stem cell memory CD4+ T cells from blood. These receptors were collected from a man under 40 with type 1 diabetes. Both conserved end residues are part of each CDR3. Each record gives: J gene, V gene, clone size, D gene, CDR3 DNA, CDR3 protein. The D gene is left open where the match is weak. Only some rows state a clone size, as once, few, many or a class for expanded clones.

TRBJ2-1 TRBV25-1 few TRBD2 TGTGCCAGCAGTGCGGGTCTAGCGGGAGTAAATGAGCAGTTCTTC CASSAGLAGVNEQFF
TRBJ1-1 TRBV7-9 once - TGTGCCAGCAGCTTAGGGCAGATAAACACTGAAGCTTTCTTT CASSLGQINTEAFF
TRBJ2-3 TRBV7-9 few TRBD2 TGTGCCAGCAGCTTCGGACTAGCGGCATTCACAGATACGCAGTATTTT CASSFGLAAFTDTQYF
TRBJ2-7 TRBV25-1 - TRBD1 TGTGCCAGCAGTGAATATTCGGGCAGGGGGTACGAGCAGTACTTC CASSEYSGRGYEQYF
TRBJ2-1 TRBV27 - - TGTGCCAGCAGTTTATCTGTGTTGGGGCCAGCCTACAATGAGCAGTTCTTC CASSLSVLGPAYNEQFF
TRBJ2-1 TRBV7-6 - - TGTGCCAGCAGCCCGTATCAGGGCCCCGATGAGCAGTTCTTC CASSPYQGPDEQFF
TRBJ2-5 TRBV7-6 few - TGTGCCAGCAGCCCAGTTTGGCGGAGTCAAGAGACCCAGTACTTC CASSPVWRSQETQYF
TRBJ1-1 TRBV2 - TRBD1 TGTGCCAGCGTGGGACAGGGTAAACCTGAAGCTTTCTTT CASVGQGKPEAFF
TRBJ1-1 TRBV4-1 - - TGCGCCAGCAGCCAAGATTGGGACGGGACACATGACACTGAAGCTTTCTTT CASSQDWDGTHDTEAFF
TRBJ2-1 TRBV7-2 few TRBD2 TGTGCCAGCAGACCGGGGGGTTGGCTCTCTGGTGAGCAGTTCTTC CASRPGGWLSGEQFF
TRBJ2-3 TRBV7-8 - TRBD2 TGTGCCAGCAGCTTGTTGCCTAGCGGGACAGCAGATACGCAGTATTTT CASSLLPSGTADTQYF
TRBJ2-6 TRBV18 - - TGTGCCAGCTCACTATTCCAGGTTAACCTTTCTGGGGCCAACGTCCTGACTTTC CASSLFQVNLSGANVLTF
TRBJ2-3 TRBV6-6 few TRBD2 TGTGCCAGCAGGGAGCGGGAGAGAACAGATACGCAGTATTTT CASRERERTDTQYF
TRBJ2-5 TRBV19 - TRBD2 TGTGCCAGTAGTCTTCTGAGCGGGACGGCCGAAGAGACCCAGTACTTC CASSLLSGTAEETQYF
TRBJ2-1 TRBV9 - TRBD2 TGTGCCAGCAGCGTAGTATCTAGCGGGAGTATGGCGGATGAGCAGTTCTTC CASSVVSSGSMADEQFF
TRBJ2-5 TRBV4-2 - TRBD2 TGTGCCAGCAGCCCCAAGGGGACTAGCGGGAGTGAGGGAGAGACCCAGTACTTC CASSPKGTSGSEGETQYF
TRBJ2-1 TRBV5-1 few - TGCGCCAGCAGCTTTAGTAGCAATGAGCAGTTCTTC CASSFSSNEQFF
TRBJ2-1 TRBV11-2 - - TGTGCCAGCAGCCAATACGGAGGCTCCTACAATGAGCAGTTCTTC CASSQYGGSYNEQFF
TRBJ1-2 TRBV5-4 - - TGTGCCAGCAGCTTGGACTACTTGATGGACTATGGCTACACCTTC CASSLDYLMDYGYTF
TRBJ2-7 TRBV5-1 few TRBD1 TGCGCCAGCAGGCGACAGGGGACCTACGAGCAGTACTTC CASRRQGTYEQYF
TRBJ2-7 TRBV14 - TRBD2 TGTGCCAGCAGCCTCCGACTAGCCGCCTACGAGCAGTACTTC CASSLRLAAYEQYF
TRBJ2-1 TRBV2 - TRBD2 TGTGCCAGCAGGGGACTAGCCTCCTACAATGAGCAGTTCTTC CASRGLASYNEQFF
TRBJ1-2 TRBV6-5 - TRBD1 TGTGCCAGCGGGTTTGACAGGGTAAACTATGGCTACACCTTC CASGFDRVNYGYTF
TRBJ1-6 TRBV28 - - TGTGCCAGCAATAAAAACAGCCTACCCCTCCACTTT CASNKNSLPLHF
TRBJ1-2 TRBV15 - - TGTGCCACCAGCAGAGTAGCGGTCTATGGCTACACCTTC CATSRVAVYGYTF
TRBJ2-3 TRBV6-1 few TRBD2 TGTGCCAGCAGTGCGGGGGGAATCGGTCTTCCAGATACGCAGTATTTT CASSAGGIGLPDTQYF
TRBJ2-4 TRBV28 few TRBD1 TGTGCCACCCGGACAGGAACCAAAAACATTCAGTACTTC CATRTGTKNIQYF
TRBJ2-7 TRBV5-1 - TRBD2 TGCGCCAGCAGCTTCGGACTAGCCTCCTACGAGCAGTACTTC CASSFGLASYEQYF
TRBJ1-4 TRBV9 - TRBD1 TGTGCCAGCAGCGTACGGGACAGGGATGGGAAACTGTTTTTT CASSVRDRDGKLFF
TRBJ2-1 TRBV12-2 few - TGTGCAAGTCGCTGCAAAGGGGACGGCGGGAGGGCCAGAGATGAGCAGTTCTTC CASRCKGDGGRARDEQFF